This T cell receptor beta chain was recorded in a study of blood T cell repertoires in COVID-19. The overall study: Acute and convalescent COVID-19 samples came from the United States, Italy and Spain. Sample material is recorded as cDNA or gDNA derived from T cells, B-cell-depleted T cells, or PBMCs.

CDR3 length: 11 amino acids. Per the germline V gene, CDR1 is KGHDR and CDR2 is SFDVKD. The V gene lost 9 bases and the J gene lost 5 bases, with 9 bases spanning the gap. As handled by the study authors: By means of reference gene primer amplification, nucleated cell counts were estimated. Profiling relied on immunoSEQ multiplex PCR, and the TCRdb table lists in-frame clones only, not all of them. That table supplies the V and J calls and clone size; D and trimming were determined from the DNA. The sample contains roughly 90,000 clones, around 92% of which appear only once. This clone was observed a few times. Seattle-derived patients entered the study during active infection and were followed longitudinally.

The receptor was derived from a man in his forties or fifties with COVID-19, enrolled during active disease. The V and J genes are TRBV24-1 and TRBJ2-5; D possibly corresponds to TRBD2 (5 bases). The sequencing input was peripheral blood. CDR3: CATASKETQYF. The CDR3 nucleotides are TGTGCCACCGCTAGCAAGGAGACCCAGTACTTC.